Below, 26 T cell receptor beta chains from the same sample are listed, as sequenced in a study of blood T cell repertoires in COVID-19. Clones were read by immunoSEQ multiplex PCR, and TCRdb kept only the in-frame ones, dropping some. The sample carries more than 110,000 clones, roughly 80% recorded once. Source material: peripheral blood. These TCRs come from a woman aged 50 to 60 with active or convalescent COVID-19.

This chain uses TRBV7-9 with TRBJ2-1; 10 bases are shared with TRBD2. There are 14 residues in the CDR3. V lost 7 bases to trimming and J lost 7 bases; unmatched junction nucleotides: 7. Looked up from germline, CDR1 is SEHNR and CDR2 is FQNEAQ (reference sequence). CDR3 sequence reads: CASISSGSINEQFF. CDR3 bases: TGTGCCAGCATTTCTAGCGGGAGCATAAATGAGCAGTTCTTC. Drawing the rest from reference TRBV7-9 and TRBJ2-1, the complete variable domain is DTGVSQNPRHKITKRGQNVTFRCDPISEHNRLYWYRQTLGQGPEFLTYFQNEAQLEKSRLLSDRFSAERPKGSFSTLEIQRTEQGDSAMYLCASISSGSINEQFFGPGTRLTVL.

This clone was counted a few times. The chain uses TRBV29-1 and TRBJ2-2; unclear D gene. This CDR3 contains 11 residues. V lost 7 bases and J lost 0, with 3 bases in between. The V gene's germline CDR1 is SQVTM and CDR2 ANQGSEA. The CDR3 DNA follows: TGCAGCGCCACGAACACCGGGGAGCTGTTTTTT. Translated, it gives CSATNTGELFF.

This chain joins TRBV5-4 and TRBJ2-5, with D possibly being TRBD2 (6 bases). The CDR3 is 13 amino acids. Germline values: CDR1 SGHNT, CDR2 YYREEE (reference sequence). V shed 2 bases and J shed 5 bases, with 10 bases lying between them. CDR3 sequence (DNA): TGTGCCAGCAGCTTCGCGGAGGGGGAGACCCAGTACTTC. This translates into CASSFAEGETQYF.

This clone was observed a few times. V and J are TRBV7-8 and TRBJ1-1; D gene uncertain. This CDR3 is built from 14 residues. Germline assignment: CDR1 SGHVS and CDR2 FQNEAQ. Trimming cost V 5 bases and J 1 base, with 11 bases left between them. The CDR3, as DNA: TGTGCCAGCAGCCTTGTGGAGACGAACACTGAAGCTTTCTTT. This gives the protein CASSLVETNTEAFF.

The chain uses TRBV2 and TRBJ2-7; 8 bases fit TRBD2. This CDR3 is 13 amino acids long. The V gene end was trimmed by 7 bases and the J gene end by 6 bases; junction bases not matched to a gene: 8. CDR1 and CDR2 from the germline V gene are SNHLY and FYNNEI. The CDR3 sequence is CASTPAGVGEQYF. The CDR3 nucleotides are TGTGCCAGCACCCCAGCGGGAGTTGGCGAGCAGTACTTC. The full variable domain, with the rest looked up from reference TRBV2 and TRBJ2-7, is EPEVTQTPSHQVTQMGQEVILRCVPISNHLYFYWYRQILGQKVEFLVSFYNNEISEKSEIFDDQFSVERPDGSNFTLKIRSTKLEDSAMYFCASTPAGVGEQYFGPGTRLTVT.

The CDR3 DNA is TGTGCCAGCAGCGCCAACCCGGGGAACGTCGATGGCTACACCTTC. Translating it yields CASSANPGNVDGYTF. The rearrangement joins TRBV9 to TRBJ1-2; D is ambiguous. Germline CDR1 reads SGDLS; CDR2 reads YYNGEE. V dropped 3 bases and J dropped 6 bases, with 18 bases sitting between them. CDR3 length equals 15 residues.

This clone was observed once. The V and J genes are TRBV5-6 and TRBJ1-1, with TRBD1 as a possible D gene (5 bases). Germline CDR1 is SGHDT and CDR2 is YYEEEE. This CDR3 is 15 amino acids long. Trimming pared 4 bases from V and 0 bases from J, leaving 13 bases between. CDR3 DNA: TGTGCCAGCAGCCAGGGCATCCTAATGAACACTGAAGCTTTCTTT. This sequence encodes CASSQGILMNTEAFF.

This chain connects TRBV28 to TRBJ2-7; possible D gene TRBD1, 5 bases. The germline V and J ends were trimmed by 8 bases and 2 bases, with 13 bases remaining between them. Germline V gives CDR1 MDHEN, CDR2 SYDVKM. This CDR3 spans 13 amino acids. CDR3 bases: TGTGCCAGCTCCCAGGGAAGGGCCTACGAGCAGTACTTC. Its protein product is CASSQGRAYEQYF.

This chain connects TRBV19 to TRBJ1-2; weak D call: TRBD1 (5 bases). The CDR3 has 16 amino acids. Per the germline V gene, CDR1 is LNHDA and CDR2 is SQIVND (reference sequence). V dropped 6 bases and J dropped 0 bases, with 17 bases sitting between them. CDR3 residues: CASRVQGTPANYGYTF. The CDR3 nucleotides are TGTGCCAGTAGGGTTCAGGGTACGCCAGCTAACTATGGCTACACCTTC.

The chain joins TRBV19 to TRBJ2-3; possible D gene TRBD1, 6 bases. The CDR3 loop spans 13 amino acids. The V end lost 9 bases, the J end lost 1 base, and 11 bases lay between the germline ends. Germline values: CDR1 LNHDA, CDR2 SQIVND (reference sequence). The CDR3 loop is CASEGQRTDTQYF. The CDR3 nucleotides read TGTGCCAGCGAAGGACAGCGCACAGATACGCAGTATTTT.

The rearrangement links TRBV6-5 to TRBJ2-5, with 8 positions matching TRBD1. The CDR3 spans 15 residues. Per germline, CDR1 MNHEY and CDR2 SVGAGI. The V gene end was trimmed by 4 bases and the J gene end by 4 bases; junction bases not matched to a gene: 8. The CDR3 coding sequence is TGTGCCAGCAGTTCCCAGGGGGCGTTCTTAGAGACCCAGTACTTC. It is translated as CASSSQGAFLETQYF.

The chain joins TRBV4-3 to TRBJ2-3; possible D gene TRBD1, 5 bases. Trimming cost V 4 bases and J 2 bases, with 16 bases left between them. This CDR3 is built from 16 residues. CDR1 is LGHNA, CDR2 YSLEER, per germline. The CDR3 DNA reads TGCGCCAGCAGCCCCCAAGGGGCAGCTTTCACAGATACGCAGTATTTT. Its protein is CASSPQGAAFTDTQYF.

This CDR3 is CASSLQPDTGELFF. In DNA form, the CDR3 reads TGCGCCAGCAGCTTACAGCCGGACACCGGGGAGCTGTTTTTT. This sequence joins TRBV5-1 and TRBJ2-2; no definite D call. CDR3 length: 14 amino acids. V was cut by 2 bases and J by 3 bases, with 8 bases left in between. Germline CDR1 reads SGHRS; CDR2 reads YFSETQ.

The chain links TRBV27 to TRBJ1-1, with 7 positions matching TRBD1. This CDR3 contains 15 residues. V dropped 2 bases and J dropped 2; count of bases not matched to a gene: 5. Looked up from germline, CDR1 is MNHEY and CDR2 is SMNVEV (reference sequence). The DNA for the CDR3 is TGTGCCAGCAGTTTAGAGACAGGGATAAACACTGAAGCTTTCTTT. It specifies CASSLETGINTEAFF.

The CDR3 DNA follows: TGTGCCAGCAGCCAAGCGAGTAGCACTGAAGCTTTCTTT. It specifies CASSQASSTEAFF. The rearrangement links TRBV4-2 to TRBJ1-1; unclear D gene. V gave up 1 base and J gave up 4 bases, with 7 bases separating them. Germline-derived CDR1 and CDR2 are LGHNA and YNFKEQ. The length of the CDR3 is 13 residues.

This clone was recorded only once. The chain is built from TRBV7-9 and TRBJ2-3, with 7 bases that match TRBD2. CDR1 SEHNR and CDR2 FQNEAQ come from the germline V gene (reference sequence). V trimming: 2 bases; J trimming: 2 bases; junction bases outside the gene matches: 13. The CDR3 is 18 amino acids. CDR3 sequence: CASSLSYLGRGSTDTQYF. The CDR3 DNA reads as TGTGCCAGCAGCTTATCGTACTTAGGGCGGGGGTCCACAGATACGCAGTATTTT. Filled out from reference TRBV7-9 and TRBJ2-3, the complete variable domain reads DTGVSQNPRHKITKRGQNVTFRCDPISEHNRLYWYRQTLGQGPEFLTYFQNEAQLEKSRLLSDRFSAERPKGSFSTLEIQRTEQGDSAMYLCASSLSYLGRGSTDTQYFGPGTRLTVL.

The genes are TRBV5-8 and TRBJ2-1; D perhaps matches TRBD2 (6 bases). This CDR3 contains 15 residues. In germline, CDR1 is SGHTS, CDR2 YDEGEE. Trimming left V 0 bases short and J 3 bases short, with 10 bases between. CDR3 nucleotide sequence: TGTGCCAGCAGCTTGGGGGCTAGCGACTACAATGAGCAGTTCTTC. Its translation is CASSLGASDYNEQFF.

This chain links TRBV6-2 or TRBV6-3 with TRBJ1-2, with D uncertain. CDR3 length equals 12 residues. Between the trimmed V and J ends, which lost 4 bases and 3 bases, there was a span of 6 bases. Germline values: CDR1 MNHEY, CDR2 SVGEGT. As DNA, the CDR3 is TGTGCCAGCAGTTTGCGGGACTATGGCTACACCTTC. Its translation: CASSLRDYGYTF.

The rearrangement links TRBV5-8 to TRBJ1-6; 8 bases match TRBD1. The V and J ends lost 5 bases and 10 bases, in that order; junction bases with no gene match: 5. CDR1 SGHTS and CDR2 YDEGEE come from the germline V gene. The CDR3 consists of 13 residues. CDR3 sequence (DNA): TGTGCCAGCAGAGACAGGGGCTCCTCACCCCTCCACTTT. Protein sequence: CASRDRGSSPLHF.

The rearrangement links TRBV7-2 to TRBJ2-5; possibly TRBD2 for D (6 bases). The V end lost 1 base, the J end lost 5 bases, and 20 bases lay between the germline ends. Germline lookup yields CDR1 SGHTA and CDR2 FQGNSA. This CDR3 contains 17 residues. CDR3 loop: CASSLGNSGSALETQYF. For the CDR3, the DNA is TGTGCCAGCAGCTTAGGAAATTCCGGGAGTGCACTCGAGACCCAGTACTTC.

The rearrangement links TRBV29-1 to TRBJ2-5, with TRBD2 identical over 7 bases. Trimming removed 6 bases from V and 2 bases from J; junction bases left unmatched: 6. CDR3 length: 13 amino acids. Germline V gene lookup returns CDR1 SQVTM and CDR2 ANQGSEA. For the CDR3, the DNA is TGCAGCGTCGAATGGACTAGGCAAGAGACCCAGTACTTC. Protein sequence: CSVEWTRQETQYF.

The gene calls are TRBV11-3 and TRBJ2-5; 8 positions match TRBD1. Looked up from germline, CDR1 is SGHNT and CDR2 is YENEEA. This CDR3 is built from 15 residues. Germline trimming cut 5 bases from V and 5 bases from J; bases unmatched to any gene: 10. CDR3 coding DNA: TGTGCCAGCAGCGCCGGGACAGGACCCCAGGAGACCCAGTACTTC. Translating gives CASSAGTGPQETQYF.

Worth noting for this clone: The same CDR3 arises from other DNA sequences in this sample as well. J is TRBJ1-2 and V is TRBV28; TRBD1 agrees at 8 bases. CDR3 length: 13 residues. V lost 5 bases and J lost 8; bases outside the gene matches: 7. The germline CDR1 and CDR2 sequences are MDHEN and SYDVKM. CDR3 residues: CASSPGQGLGYTF. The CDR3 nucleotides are TGTGCCAGCAGTCCCGGACAGGGCCTGGGCTACACCTTC.

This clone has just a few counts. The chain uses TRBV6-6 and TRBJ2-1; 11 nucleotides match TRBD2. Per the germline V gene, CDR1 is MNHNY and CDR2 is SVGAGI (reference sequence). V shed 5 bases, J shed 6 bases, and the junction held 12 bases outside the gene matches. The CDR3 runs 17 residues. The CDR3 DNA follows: TGTGCCAGCAGTCCTTCCTTGACTAGCGGGGCGTCCAATGAGCAGTTCTTC. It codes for CASSPSLTSGASNEQFF.

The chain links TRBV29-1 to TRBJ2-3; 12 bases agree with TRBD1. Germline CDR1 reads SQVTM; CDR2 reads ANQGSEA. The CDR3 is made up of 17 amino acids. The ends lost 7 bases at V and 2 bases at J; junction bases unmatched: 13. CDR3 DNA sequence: TGCAGCGCCCCCGGGACAGGGGGCCGAGGGACCACAGATACGCAGTATTTT. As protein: CSAPGTGGRGTTDTQYF.

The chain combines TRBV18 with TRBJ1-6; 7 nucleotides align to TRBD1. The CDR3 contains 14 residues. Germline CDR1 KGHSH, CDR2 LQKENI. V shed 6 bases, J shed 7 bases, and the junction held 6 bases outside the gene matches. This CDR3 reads CASSRDRENSPLHF. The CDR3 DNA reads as TGTGCCAGCTCCCGCGACAGGGAGAATTCACCCCTCCACTTT.